The sequence of this T cell receptor (beta chain) was determined in a study of blood T cell repertoires in COVID-19 (dated by TCRdb to the early 2020s). Regarding the research as a whole: Samples covering the acute and convalescent phases of COVID-19 were provided by collaborators in the United States, Italy and Spain. The material from the prospective study consisted of cDNA or gDNA derived from T cells, B-cell-depleted T cells, or PBMCs. Subjects who had been exposed to COVID-19, were actively infected with it, or had recovered from it provided the deeply sampled blood TCRbeta repertoires that made up the dataset. The repertoires were released in a freely available public database meant as a resource for research on the immune response to SARS-CoV-2. The samples were drawn from the first 160 participants of the ongoing ImmuneRACE study and from over 950 subjects provided by 6 global collaborators. The sample metadata nearly always contained a de-identified subject ID, COVID-19 status, age in years and sex. Where available, HLA class I and class II types were obtained from metadata supplied by the sample provider rather than from assay-based typing. Results the study describes overall, beyond this receptor: The amount of clinical and demographic metadata varied by source and participant and was provided uncurated.

Germline trimming: 6 bases from V, 2 bases from J; junction bases outside gene matches: 12. The CDR3 covers 15 residues, taking in both the cysteine and the phenylalanine. The DNA shown is the 45-base CDR3, in frame from base 1. The germline V gene encodes CDR1 SQVTM and CDR2 ANQGSEA. Whole blood was collected in K2EDTA tubes by collaborating institutions according to the institutions' own protocols. Collaborator samples were shipped for TCRbeta analysis as frozen whole blood, isolated PBMCs, or DNA extracted from either sample type. Comment on this clone: Its target antigen remains unknown. The input lacks base qualities; no much larger clone sits a single base away.

TCRbeta CDR3 regions were amplified from genomic DNA using the immunoSEQ Assay, a bias-controlled multiplex PCR. The original pipeline was this. The number of nucleated cells in each sample was estimated by amplification of reference gene primers within the assay. To quantify the absolute abundance of each unique TCRbeta CDR3 rearrangement, sequence reads were collapsed and filtered. For each sample, productive Simpson clonality was calculated as the square root of Simpson's diversity index across productive rearrangements. TCRdb's version of the immuneACCESS table is confined to in-frame rearrangements and falls short of the full clone set. An unresolved V gene accounts for under half of the shortfall where checked; the remainder is of unknown origin. The DNA gave D and trimming, while V, J and clone size come from that table. The sample profile shows more than 85,000 clones; 85% of them were found once. Clones ranked in the top ten supply over 35% of the sample.

The sequenced sample consisted of peripheral blood. The clonotype originates from an elderly man with acute or convalescent COVID-19. Recombination joined TRBV29-1 with TRBJ1-1; the central 7 bases match TRBD1. The nucleotide sequence is TGCAGCGTGTCTCGAACAGGGGTGGGTAACACTGAAGCTTTCTTT. Its protein reads: CSVSRTGVGNTEAFF.